Presented here are 15 T cell receptor beta chains from one specimen sequenced in a study of post-analysis software for immune sequencing data. Study-wide findings and caveats: In patients, TRBV5-6, TRBV5-1 and TRBV20-1 belonged to five or six TRBV segments found more frequently than in controls.

TCR beta libraries were prepared from cDNA with unique molecular identifiers. Via MiXCR, TCRdb re-called the PCR reads, giving one row per CDR3 protein. This table has almost 700,000 distinct CDR3 sequences, approximately 60% appearing once. Their antigens are not known. Sequencing input: blood. Receptors were obtained from a girl aged 2-15 years with multiple sclerosis.

The chain carries TRBV5-1 and TRBJ2-1; 8 positions agree with TRBD2. Per the germline V gene, CDR1 is SGHRS and CDR2 is YFSETQ. CDR3 length: 17 amino acids. J lost 9 bases, V lost 1 base, and 15 bases had no gene match. CDR3 DNA sequence: TGCGCCAGCAGCTTGTCGGGACTAGTCCCCGGCCCCCGTGAGCAGTTCTTC. It codes for CASSLSGLVPGPREQFF.

V is TRBV24-1 and J is TRBJ2-5, with a possible D match to TRBD2 (6 bases). With 3 bases removed from V and 4 bases from J, the gap between germline ends came to 14 bases. Germline V lookup: CDR1 KGHDR, CDR2 SFDVKD. This CDR3 is 15 amino acids long. This CDR3 reads CATSDRGETRETQYF. In nucleotides, the CDR3 is TGTGCCACCAGTGATCGCGGGGAGACTAGAGAGACCCAGTACTTC.

This chain links TRBV7-9 with TRBJ1-5; the D is unclear. V was pared by 1 base and J by 7 bases, with 17 bases between. The CDR3 contains 16 residues. CDR1 is SEHNR and CDR2 is FQNEAQ in the germline V gene (reference sequence). The CDR3 DNA reads TGTGCCAGCAGCTTAGGAGGACCCGGGTCGGGCCAGCCCCAGCATTTT. This encodes CASSLGGPGSGQPQHF.

The chain recombines TRBV4-1 with TRBJ1-1, with D tentatively TRBD1 (5 bases). Trimming shortened V by 1 base and J by 2 bases, and 11 bases separated the two germline ends. The germline CDR1 and CDR2 sequences are MGHRA and YSYEKL. CDR3 size: 15 residues. DNA for the CDR3: TGCGCCAGCAGCCAAGTAGCCAGGGAAAACACTGAAGCTTTCTTT. Its protein product is CASSQVARENTEAFF.

This sequence joins TRBV5-1 and TRBJ2-1; D possibly uses TRBD1 or TRBD2 (5 bases each). V was pared by 4 bases and J by 6 bases, with 20 bases between. This CDR3 contains 16 residues. The germline V gene has CDR1 SGHRS and CDR2 YFSETQ. This CDR3 reads CASSVGRRSGGNEQFF. For the CDR3, the DNA is TGCGCCAGCAGCGTTGGTAGGAGGAGTGGGGGCAATGAGCAGTTCTTC.

The chain has TRBV7-2 and TRBJ2-7; D is uncertain. CDR3 length: 14 amino acids. From germline, CDR1 is SGHTA and CDR2 FQGNSA. V lost 5 bases, J lost 2 bases, and 13 bases lay in between. CDR3 coding DNA: TGTGCCAGCAGCCACCCAGGCAGCGCCTACGAGCAGTACTTC. Amino acid sequence: CASSHPGSAYEQYF. Looking up the rest from reference TRBV7-2 and TRBJ2-7 gives the full variable domain: GAGVSQSPSNKVTEKGKDVELRCDPISGHTALYWYRQSLGQGLEFLIYFQGNSAPDKSGLPSDRFSAERTGGSVSTLTIQRTQQEDSAVYLCASSHPGSAYEQYFGPGTRLTVT.

This clonotype has more than one count but fewer than ten. V is TRBV5-1 and J is TRBJ2-1, with D possibly matching TRBD2 (5 bases). This CDR3 region has 13 residues. The ends were cut back, 4 bases at V and 5 bases at J, with 10 bases in the middle. Germline V gives CDR1 SGHRS, CDR2 YFSETQ. As DNA, the CDR3 is TGCGCCAGCAGCCGAGGACTGGACAATGAGCAGTTCTTC. This codes for CASSRGLDNEQFF.

The chain couples TRBV29-1 to TRBJ2-3; the match to TRBD2 covers 8 bases. The germline V gene encodes CDR1 SQVTM and CDR2 ANQGSEA. V dropped 4 bases and J dropped 2; count of bases not matched to a gene: 5. The CDR3 sequence is 14 residues long. The CDR3, as DNA: TGCAGCGTTGCGAGTAGCGGGACCACAGATACGCAGTATTTT. As protein: CSVASSGTTDTQYF.

CDR3 DNA sequence: TGTGCCAGCAGTTCGTGGACTAGCGTCACAGATACGCAGTATTTT. Residues: CASSSWTSVTDTQYF. The chain combines TRBV6-6 with TRBJ2-3; 9 positions agree with TRBD2. Germline lookup yields CDR1 MNHNY and CDR2 SVGAGI (reference sequence). The CDR3 has 15 amino acids. V dropped 4 bases and J dropped 2; count of bases not matched to a gene: 4.

The chain combines TRBV5-1 with TRBJ2-1, with D possibly being TRBD2 (5 bases). This CDR3 is 15 amino acids long. V was clipped by 2 bases and J by 5 bases, with 14 bases between them. CDR1 and CDR2 from the germline V gene are SGHRS and YFSETQ. The CDR3 spells CASSFVAQRHNEQFF. The DNA for the CDR3 is TGCGCCAGCAGCTTCGTGGCCCAGCGGCACAATGAGCAGTTCTTC.

There are a few counts of this clonotype. This sequence joins TRBV6-5 and TRBJ2-3; D call uncertain. CDR3 size: 17 residues. In germline, CDR1 is MNHEY, CDR2 SVGAGI. The ends were cut back, 3 bases at V and 2 bases at J, with 18 bases in the middle. The CDR3 loop reads CASSYSAALIFTDTQYF. DNA of the CDR3: TGTGCCAGCAGTTATTCGGCAGCTCTTATCTTCACAGATACGCAGTATTTT.

This clonotype has only one observation. This chain's CDR3 is CASSPTGLSEQYF. CDR3 in DNA: TGTGCCAGCAGCCCCACAGGGTTATCCGAGCAGTACTTC. V is TRBV12-3 or TRBV12-4 and J is TRBJ2-7; possibly TRBD1 for D (6 bases). The CDR3 is 13 residues long. The V gene lost 6 bases and the J gene lost 6 bases, with 15 bases spanning the gap.

The gene calls are TRBV5-1 and TRBJ1-1, with TRBD1 matching over 7 bases. The V segment lost 5 bases and the J segment 3 bases; nucleotides outside the gene matches: 4. From germline, CDR1 is SGHRS and CDR2 YFSETQ. The CDR3 runs to 13 residues. CDR3 sequence: CASRSTGDTEAFF. DNA for the CDR3: TGCGCCAGCAGATCAACAGGGGACACTGAAGCTTTCTTT. The full variable domain, in which reference TRBV5-1 and TRBJ1-1 provide the parts outside the CDR3, is KAGVTQTPRYLIKTRGQQVTLSCSPISGHRSVSWYQQTPGQGLQFLFEYFSETQRNKGNFPGRFSGRQFSNSRSEMNVSTLELGDSALYLCASRSTGDTEAFFGQGTRLTVV.

The rearrangement joins TRBV7-6 to TRBJ2-4, with D perhaps matching TRBD2 (5 bases). The CDR3 is made up of 21 amino acids. From germline, CDR1 is SGHVS and CDR2 FNYEAQ. With 5 bases removed from V and 1 base from J, the gap between germline ends came to 30 bases. DNA of the CDR3: TGTGCCAGCAGCCCCACACCCTCTGGGTCGGGAAGTGTAAACGCCAAAAACATTCAGTACTTC. This sequence encodes CASSPTPSGSGSVNAKNIQYF.

The rearrangement uses TRBV28 and TRBJ2-1; 15 bases agree with TRBD2. The V gene's germline CDR1 is MDHEN and CDR2 SYDVKM. J gave up 4 bases and V 5 bases, and 15 bases lay outside the gene matches. The length of the CDR3 is 20 residues. The chain's CDR3 is CASSRPGLAGGRYRYNEQFF. The DNA of the CDR3 is TGTGCCAGCAGTCGACCGGGACTAGCGGGAGGACGGTACAGGTACAATGAGCAGTTCTTC. The full variable domain, rest sourced from reference TRBV28 and TRBJ2-1, is DVKVTQSSRYLVKRTGEKVFLECVQDMDHENMFWYRQDPGLGLRLIYFSYDVKMKEKGDIPEGYSVSREKKERFSLILESASTNQTSMYLCASSRPGLAGGRYRYNEQFFGPGTRLTVL.